Shown below are 25 T cell receptor beta chains from a single sample sequenced in a study of response to subunit inactivated influenza vaccine. Each CDR3 protein is one row after TCRdb ran MiXCR on the RT-PCR reads. The sample records 800,000 to 1,000,000 distinct CDR3 sequences, around 21% being singletons. Sequencing used PBMCs from blood, obtained around 5 days after vaccination. These receptors originate from a man aged 50-59 years who received an inactivated influenza vaccine.

This chain links TRBV28 with TRBJ2-7; 9 bases are a match to TRBD1. With 4 bases clipped from V and 3 bases from J, the junction kept 19 bases outside the gene matches. The CDR3 sequence is 19 residues long. Germline V lookup: CDR1 MDHEN, CDR2 SYDVKM. DNA of the CDR3: TGTGCCAGCAGTTCCAATTACCCGACAGACAGGGGGAGAGGCTACGAGCAGTACTTC. Its protein product is CASSSNYPTDRGRGYEQYF. Full variable domain (missing parts from reference TRBV28 and TRBJ2-7): DVKVTQSSRYLVKRTGEKVFLECVQDMDHENMFWYRQDPGLGLRLIYFSYDVKMKEKGDIPEGYSVSREKKERFSLILESASTNQTSMYLCASSSNYPTDRGRGYEQYFGPGTRLTVT.

This clonotype has a handful of counts. The chain is built from TRBV3-1 and TRBJ1-1, with unresolved D. CDR3 length: 15 amino acids. The V gene lost 4 bases and the J gene lost 11 bases, with 23 bases spanning the gap. Germline values: CDR1 LGHDT, CDR2 YNNKEL (reference sequence). CDR3 sequence (DNA): TGTGCCAGCAGCCCTAGGACCTTTTCCAGGATGGTTGCTTTCTTT. As protein: CASSPRTFSRMVAFF.

The gene calls are TRBV20-1 and TRBJ1-5; D is unclear. This CDR3 is 14 amino acids long. Between the trimmed V and J ends, which lost 0 bases and 0 bases, there was a span of 6 bases. Germline V gene sequence: CDR1 DFQATT, CDR2 SNEGSKA (reference sequence). The chain's CDR3 is CSARDWASNQPQHF. Here the CDR3 DNA reads TGCAGTGCTAGAGATTGGGCTAGCAATCAGCCCCAGCATTTT.

Written as DNA, the CDR3 is TGTGCCAGCAGTGTGACTGGGGGCCAAGAGACCCAGTACTTC. Its translation is CASSVTGGQETQYF. The chain links TRBV28 to TRBJ2-5, with D perhaps being TRBD1 or TRBD2 (5 bases each). Looked up from germline, CDR1 is MDHEN and CDR2 is SYDVKM. This CDR3 has 14 residues. Trimming left V 5 bases short and J 1 base short, with 11 bases between.

Only a few counts were recorded for this clonotype. V gene TRBV5-6 combines with J gene TRBJ2-7; D remains unclear. The germline CDR1 and CDR2 sequences are SGHDT and YYEEEE. There are 13 residues in the CDR3. The V end was cut by 2 bases, the J end by 5 bases, with 11 bases between. The CDR3 DNA reads as TGTGCCAGCAGCTTATTTCCAGAGAACGAGCAGTACTTC. The encoded protein is CASSLFPENEQYF.

This clonotype was seen a few times. This chain uses TRBV5-1 with TRBJ1-6; possibly TRBD1 for D (6 bases). The CDR3 is 16 amino acids. Germline V gene lookup returns CDR1 SGHRS and CDR2 YFSETQ. Deletions cut 4 bases from V and 7 bases from J, with 18 bases between. For the CDR3, the DNA is TGCGCCAGCAGCGTGAACCACGTGGGGGCGAATTCACCCCTCCACTTT. As protein: CASSVNHVGANSPLHF.

This clonotype was seen ten or more times. This chain uses TRBV12-3 or TRBV12-4 with TRBJ1-2; TRBD1 might be the D (5 bases). V was cut by 6 bases and J by 4 bases, with 12 bases left in between. CDR3 size: 13 residues. The CDR3 coding sequence is TGTGCCAGCAGCCGAGACAGCCGCTATGGCTACACCTTC. Its protein is CASSRDSRYGYTF.

The CDR3 DNA sequence: TGCGCCAGCAGCACGTCCAGGACGCTGCAAGAGACCCAGTACTTC. This sequence encodes CASSTSRTLQETQYF. The V and J genes are TRBV5-1 and TRBJ2-5; D unclear. The CDR3 consists of 15 residues. With 4 bases removed from V and 2 bases from J, the gap between germline ends came to 15 bases. Germline CDR1 is SGHRS and CDR2 is YFSETQ.

The genes are TRBV7-2 and TRBJ2-1, with TRBD2 as a possible D gene (7 bases). V was clipped by 0 bases and J by 6 bases, with 21 bases between them. The CDR3 spans 18 residues. The germline CDR1 and CDR2 sequences are SGHTA and FQGNSA. In nucleotides, the CDR3 is TGTGCCAGCAGCTTAGCGAAGGGAATTGGGGGCGGGAGCAATGAGCAGTTCTTC. Encoded protein: CASSLAKGIGGGSNEQFF.

This clonotype was recorded a few times. The V gene is TRBV10-3, the J gene TRBJ2-5; D ambiguous. The V end lost 7 bases, the J end lost 1 base, and 10 bases lay between the germline ends. The CDR3 has 13 residues. Germline values: CDR1 ENHRY, CDR2 SYGVKD. DNA for the CDR3: TGTGCCATCAAAATTCCCAGCCAAGAGACCCAGTACTTC. Its translation is CAIKIPSQETQYF.

V and J are TRBV29-1 and TRBJ2-3; 10 bases line up with TRBD2. The length of the CDR3 is 13 residues. Germline loops: CDR1 SQVTM, CDR2 ANQGSEA. With V trimmed by 6 bases and J by 6 bases, 6 bases remained unmatched. This chain's CDR3 is CSVAFSGRDTQYF. The DNA of the CDR3 is TGCAGCGTGGCTTTTAGCGGGAGGGATACGCAGTATTTT.

This clonotype has a count of ten or more. The chain employs TRBV20-1 and TRBJ2-3; 10 bases match TRBD2. Germline loops: CDR1 DFQATT, CDR2 SNEGSKA (reference sequence). The CDR3 covers 15 residues. V shed 1 base and J 2 bases; nucleotides not matched to a gene: 3. Here the CDR3 DNA reads TGCAGTGCTAGAGCACTAGCGGGGCTCACAGATACGCAGTATTTT. Amino acids: CSARALAGLTDTQYF.

The chain couples TRBV20-1 to TRBJ2-3; 7 positions agree with TRBD2. Unmatched junction bases numbered 4, after V lost 3 bases and J lost 1 base. CDR1 and CDR2 from the germline V gene are DFQATT and SNEGSKA (reference sequence). The CDR3 sequence is 14 residues long. The CDR3 is CSARISGRTDTQYF. In nucleotides, the CDR3 is TGCAGTGCTAGGATTAGCGGGCGCACAGATACGCAGTATTTT.

This chain uses TRBV20-1 with TRBJ2-1, with no clear D. Per germline, CDR1 DFQATT and CDR2 SNEGSKA (reference sequence). The germline V and J ends were trimmed by 5 bases and 0 bases, with 5 bases remaining between them. The CDR3 is 12 residues long. CDR3 amino acids: CSAPRSYNEQFF. The CDR3 region has the DNA TGCAGTGCTCCCCGCTCCTACAATGAGCAGTTCTTC.

The genes are TRBV30 and TRBJ2-7; D possibly matches TRBD1 or TRBD2 (5 bases each). This CDR3 is built from 13 residues. Germline CDR1 GTSNPN, CDR2 SVGIG (reference sequence). Trimming pared 0 bases from V and 2 bases from J, leaving 8 bases between. The CDR3 bases are TGTGCCTGGAGTGTGGGACGTACCTACGAGCAGTACTTC. It specifies CAWSVGRTYEQYF.

The chain combines TRBV20-1 with TRBJ2-7, with D perhaps matching TRBD1 (6 bases). The V end was cut by 2 bases, the J end by 4 bases, with 18 bases between. The CDR3 is 15 residues long. CDR1 is DFQATT and CDR2 is SNEGSKA in the germline V gene (reference sequence). CDR3 region: CSARSAGDIRYEQYF. Written as DNA, the CDR3 is TGCAGTGCTAGATCAGCAGGGGATATTAGGTACGAGCAGTACTTC.

The rearrangement uses TRBV15 and TRBJ1-5; TRBD1 is a possible D gene (6 bases). This CDR3 region has 16 residues. Germline CDR1 and CDR2: LNHNV and YYDKDF (reference sequence). V lost 0 bases and J 2 bases, leaving 11 bases between the germline ends. The CDR3 spells CATSRDGGQGNQPQHF. CDR3 in DNA: TGTGCCACCAGCAGAGATGGGGGCCAGGGCAATCAGCCCCAGCATTTT. Full variable domain (outside the CDR3, taken from reference TRBV15 and TRBJ1-5): DAMVIQNPRYQVTQFGKPVTLSCSQTLNHNVMYWYQQKSSQAPKLLFHYYDKDFNNEADTPDNFQSRRPNTSFCFLDIRSPGLGDTAMYLCATSRDGGQGNQPQHFGDGTRLSIL.

CDR3 sequence (DNA): TGTGCCAGCAGCCAAGAATGGGGGACAGCGTCCCTATTGCCCCTCCACTTT. This translates into CASSQEWGTASLLPLHF. This chain connects TRBV4-2 to TRBJ1-6, with TRBD1 identical over 7 bases. Germline trimming cut 0 bases from V and 13 bases from J; bases unmatched to any gene: 15. The germline V gene has CDR1 LGHNA and CDR2 YNFKEQ. This CDR3 has 17 amino acids.

This clonotype was found a few times. V gene TRBV20-1 combines with J gene TRBJ2-7; 7 positions match TRBD2. The CDR3 totals 15 residues. Germline loops: CDR1 DFQATT, CDR2 SNEGSKA (reference sequence). The J segment lost 4 bases and the V segment lost 6 bases, leaving 15 bases of the junction unmatched. The CDR3 here is CSARKGGGRRYEQYF. Written as DNA, the CDR3 is TGCAGTGCCCGAAAAGGTGGCGGGAGAAGGTACGAGCAGTACTTC.

At least ten counts were recorded for this clonotype. This rearrangement joins TRBV6-1 to TRBJ1-2; TRBD1 matches 9 bases. Germline trimming cut 6 bases from V and 6 bases from J; bases unmatched to any gene: 5. The germline V gene has CDR1 MNHNS and CDR2 SASEGT. The CDR3 is 13 residues long. CDR3 region: CASRGTGFHGYTF. The CDR3 DNA follows: TGTGCCAGCAGGGGGACAGGGTTTCATGGCTACACCTTC.

This clonotype came up a few times. CDR3 loop: CASSLYGQATYEQYF. CDR3 DNA: TGTGCCAGCAGTTTATATGGACAGGCGACCTACGAGCAGTACTTC. V usage is TRBV12-3 or TRBV12-4 and J usage is TRBJ2-7; 7 bases are a match to TRBD1. The CDR3 totals 15 residues. With 2 bases clipped from V and 2 bases from J, the junction kept 6 bases outside the gene matches.

This clonotype has a handful of counts. This sequence joins TRBV20-1 and TRBJ2-7, with a weak D call TRBD2 (5 bases). V lost 5 bases, J lost 3 bases, and 5 bases lay in between. The CDR3 covers 10 residues. Per the germline V gene, CDR1 is DFQATT and CDR2 is SNEGSKA (reference sequence). The CDR3 sequence: CSAGLYEQYF. DNA for the CDR3: TGCAGTGCTGGACTCTACGAGCAGTACTTC.

The V gene is TRBV6-6, the J gene TRBJ2-5, with a weak D call TRBD1 (6 bases). The CDR3 consists of 13 residues. V dropped 8 bases and J dropped 2 bases, with 12 bases sitting between them. The germline CDR1 and CDR2 sequences are MNHNY and SVGAGI (reference sequence). CDR3 sequence: CASQRTAQETQYF. CDR3 nucleotides: TGTGCCAGCCAACGGACAGCTCAAGAGACCCAGTACTTC.

This clonotype has just a few counts. The rearrangement joins TRBV6-5 to TRBJ2-7, with D unclear. The CDR3 extends over 12 amino acids. Germline-derived CDR1 and CDR2 are MNHEY and SVGAGI. V dropped 0 bases and J dropped 6 bases, with 6 bases sitting between them. DNA of the CDR3: TGTGCCAGCAGTTACTCAGGGTTCGAGCAGTACTTC. This codes for CASSYSGFEQYF.

This chain joins TRBV9 and TRBJ2-2; D is uncertain. The CDR3 loop spans 16 amino acids. Trimming pared 5 bases from V and 0 bases from J, leaving 14 bases between. In germline, CDR1 is SGDLS, CDR2 YYNGEE. CDR3 region: CASSVMQKTNTGELFF. The DNA for the CDR3 is TGTGCCAGCAGTGTGATGCAGAAAACGAACACCGGGGAGCTGTTTTTT.